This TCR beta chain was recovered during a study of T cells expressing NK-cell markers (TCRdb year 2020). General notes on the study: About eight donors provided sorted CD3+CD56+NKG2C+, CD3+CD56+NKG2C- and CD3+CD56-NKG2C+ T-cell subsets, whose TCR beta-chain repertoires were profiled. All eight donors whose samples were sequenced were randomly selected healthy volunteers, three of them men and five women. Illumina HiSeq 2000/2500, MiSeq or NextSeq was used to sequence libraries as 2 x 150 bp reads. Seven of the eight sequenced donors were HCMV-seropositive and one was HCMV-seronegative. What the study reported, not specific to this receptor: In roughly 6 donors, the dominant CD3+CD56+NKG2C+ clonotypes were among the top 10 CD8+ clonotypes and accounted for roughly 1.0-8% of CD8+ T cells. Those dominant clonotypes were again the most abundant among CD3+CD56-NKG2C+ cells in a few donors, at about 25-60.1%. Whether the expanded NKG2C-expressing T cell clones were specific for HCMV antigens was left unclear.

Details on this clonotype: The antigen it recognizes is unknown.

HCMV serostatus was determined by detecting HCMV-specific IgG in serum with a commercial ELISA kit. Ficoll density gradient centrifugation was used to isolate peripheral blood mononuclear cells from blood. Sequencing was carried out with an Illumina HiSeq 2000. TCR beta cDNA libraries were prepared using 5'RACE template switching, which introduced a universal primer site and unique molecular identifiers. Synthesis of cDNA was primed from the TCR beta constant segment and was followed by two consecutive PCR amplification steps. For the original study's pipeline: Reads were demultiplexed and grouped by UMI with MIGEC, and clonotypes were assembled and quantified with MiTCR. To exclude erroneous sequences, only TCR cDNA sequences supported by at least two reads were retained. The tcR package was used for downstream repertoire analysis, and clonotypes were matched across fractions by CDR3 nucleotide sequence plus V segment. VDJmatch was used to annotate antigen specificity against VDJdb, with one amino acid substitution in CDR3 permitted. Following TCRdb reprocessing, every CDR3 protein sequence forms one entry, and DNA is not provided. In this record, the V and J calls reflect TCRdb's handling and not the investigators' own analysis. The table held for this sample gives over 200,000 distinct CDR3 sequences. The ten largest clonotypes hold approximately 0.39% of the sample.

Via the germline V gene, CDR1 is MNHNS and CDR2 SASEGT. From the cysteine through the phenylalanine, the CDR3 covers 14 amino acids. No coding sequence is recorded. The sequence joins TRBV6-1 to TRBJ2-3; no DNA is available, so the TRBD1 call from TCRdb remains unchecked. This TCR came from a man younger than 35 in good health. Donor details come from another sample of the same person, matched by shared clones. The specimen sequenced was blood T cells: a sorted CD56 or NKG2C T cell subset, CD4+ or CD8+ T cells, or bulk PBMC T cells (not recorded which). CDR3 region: CATGRLASTDTQYF.